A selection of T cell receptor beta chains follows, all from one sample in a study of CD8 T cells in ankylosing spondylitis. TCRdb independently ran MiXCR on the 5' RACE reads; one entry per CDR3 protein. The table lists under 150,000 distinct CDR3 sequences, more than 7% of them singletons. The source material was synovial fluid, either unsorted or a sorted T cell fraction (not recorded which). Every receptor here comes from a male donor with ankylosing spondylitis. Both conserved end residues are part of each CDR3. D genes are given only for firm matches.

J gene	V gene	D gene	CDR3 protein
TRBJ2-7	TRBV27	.	CASSATGYPNYEQYF
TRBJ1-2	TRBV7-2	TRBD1	CASSLGGTGGIYGYTF
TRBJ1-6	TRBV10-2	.	CASLGTYGIRAPLHF
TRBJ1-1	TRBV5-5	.	CASSLGGAGVGTEAFF
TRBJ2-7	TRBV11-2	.	CASSLGQRERQYF
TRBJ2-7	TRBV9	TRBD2	CASSVGGGRSDEQYF
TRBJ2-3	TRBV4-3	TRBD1	CASSNRGSGTDTQYF
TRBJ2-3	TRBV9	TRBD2	CASSWTSGNTDTQYF
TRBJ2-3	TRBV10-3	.	CAIGNMEGTQYF
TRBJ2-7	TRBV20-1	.	CSARTSPYYEQYF
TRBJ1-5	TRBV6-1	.	CASSPGTDRNQPQHF
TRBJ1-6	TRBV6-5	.	CASRLGYRHSPLHF
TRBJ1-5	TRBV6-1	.	CASSRDIRGNQPQHF
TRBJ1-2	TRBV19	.	CASSPTSGGYTF
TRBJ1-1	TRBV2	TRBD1	CASSYLAGGEAFF
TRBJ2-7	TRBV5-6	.	CASSFLGGTTYEQYF
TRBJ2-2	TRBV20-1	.	CSASITSAGELFF
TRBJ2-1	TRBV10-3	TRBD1	CAISEWRGQGEPNEQFF
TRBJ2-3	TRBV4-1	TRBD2	CASSQLAGGLTDTQYF
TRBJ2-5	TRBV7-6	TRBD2	CASSLETAGGPPVTQYF